The clone carrying this T cell receptor beta chain was seen a few times. What it binds is unknown. From germline, CDR1 is LGHNA and CDR2 YSLEER. CDR3 size: 13 residues. Trimming removed 3 bases from V and 4 bases from J, with 10 bases in between. Each CDR3 protein is one row after TCRdb ran MiXCR on the 5' RACE reads. The sample contains approximately 300,000 distinct CDR3 sequences, approximately 15% of which appear only once. The data were taken from a study of T-cell memory formation after mild COVID-19. Overall study results and limits: Among clones contracting day 15 to 85, CD4/CD8 was balanced, whereas later expanders leaned CD4+.

This TCR derives from a man between 18 and 35 years old who had mild COVID-19 (a few samples of this study predate the infection). Cell type and time point are not known. V and J are TRBV4-3 and TRBJ2-7; D may match TRBD1 or TRBD2 (5 bases each). The specimen was PBMCs or a T cell subset sorted from them (not recorded which). CDR3 nucleotides: TGCGCCAGCAGCCACGGGGCCGGATACGAGCAGTACTTC. Its protein product is CASSHGAGYEQYF.